The 32 T cell receptor beta chains listed next were all sequenced from one sample in a study of blood T cell repertoires in COVID-19. Using immunoSEQ multiplex PCR, the repertoire was profiled, and TCRdb retains in-frame clones only, with some absent. The table records more than 250,000 clones, 88% of them present only once. The material sequenced was peripheral blood. The receptor set was obtained from a woman in her twenties or thirties with COVID-19, enrolled during active disease.

V usage is TRBV19 and J usage is TRBJ1-5, with a tentative D call TRBD1 (6 bases). Germline V lookup: CDR1 LNHDA, CDR2 SQIVND (reference sequence). Trimming took 2 bases from V and 0 from J, leaving 11 bases between them. The CDR3 extends over 16 amino acids. The CDR3 DNA is TGTGCCAGTAGTATAATGGGGGCATATAGCAATCAGCCCCAGCATTTT. Its translation is CASSIMGAYSNQPQHF.

The chain recombines TRBV7-9 with TRBJ2-5; perhaps TRBD2 as D (5 bases). CDR3 size: 14 residues. The germline V gene encodes CDR1 SEHNR and CDR2 FQNEAQ (reference sequence). Trimming cost V 3 bases and J 1 base, with 9 bases left between them. CDR3 protein: CASSFTGSQETQYF. CDR3 nucleotides: TGTGCCAGCAGCTTCACGGGGAGCCAAGAGACCCAGTACTTC.

The rearrangement joins TRBV4-1 to TRBJ1-2, with a weak D call TRBD1 (6 bases). The CDR3 has 15 amino acids. Trimming pared 1 base from V and 7 bases from J, leaving 16 bases between. Germline V gives CDR1 MGHRA, CDR2 YSYEKL. CDR3 loop: CASSQAWGGAVGYTF. CDR3 coding DNA: TGCGCCAGCAGCCAAGCTTGGGGGGGGGCCGTTGGCTACACCTTC.

The V gene is TRBV6-6, the J gene TRBJ1-4, with TRBD1 as a possible D gene (5 bases). Trimming shortened V by 6 bases and J by 11 bases, and 19 bases separated the two germline ends. The germline CDR1 and CDR2 sequences are MNHNY and SVGAGI (reference sequence). The CDR3 is made up of 14 amino acids. The CDR3 spells CASRQDGDLGKLFF. The DNA of the CDR3 is TGTGCCAGCAGACAGGACGGAGACCTGGGGAAACTGTTTTTT.

The J gene is TRBJ1-3, the V gene TRBV3-1 (or the pseudogene TRBV3-2); D unresolved. This CDR3 region has 14 residues. Looked up from germline, CDR1 is LGHDT and CDR2 is YNNKEL (reference sequence). The ends were cut back, 4 bases at V and 4 bases at J, with 11 bases in the middle. The CDR3 spells CASSPSTWGNTIYF. The CDR3 DNA sequence: TGTGCCAGCAGCCCATCGACATGGGGAAACACCATATATTTT.

The V and J genes are TRBV29-1 and TRBJ1-2, with D possibly TRBD1 on 6 matching bases. Germline V gene data show CDR1 as SQVTM and CDR2 as ANQGSEA. V lost 1 base to trimming and J lost 8 bases, with 17 bases between them. The CDR3 is made up of 14 amino acids. In nucleotides, the CDR3 is TGCAGCGTTGAAGGGTCAGGGGTCTCTAGGGGCTACACCTTC. Translating it yields CSVEGSGVSRGYTF. Full variable domain (rest looked up from reference TRBV29-1 and TRBJ1-2): SAVISQKPSRDICQRGTSLTIQCQVDSQVTMMFWYRQQPGQSLTLIATANQGSEATYESGFVIDKFPISRPNLTFSTLTVSNMSPEDSSIYLCSVEGSGVSRGYTFGSGTRLTVV.

The genes are TRBV6-5 and TRBJ1-2, with 7 bases that match TRBD1. Germline trimming cut 6 bases from V and 5 bases from J; bases unmatched to any gene: 12. This CDR3 spans 15 amino acids. CDR1 is MNHEY and CDR2 is SVGAGI in the germline V gene. CDR3 amino acids: CASRDRDRVSYGYTF. For the CDR3, the DNA is TGTGCCAGCAGGGACCGAGACAGGGTCTCATATGGCTACACCTTC.

The CDR3 DNA is TGTGCCAGTAGTACAAGTCCCGGGACTAGCGGGGGGCACACAGATACGCAGTATTTT. Its translation: CASSTSPGTSGGHTDTQYF. The genes are TRBV19 and TRBJ2-3, with 15 bases aligning to TRBD2. The trim removed 4 bases at V and 2 bases at J, leaving 10 bases unmatched. The CDR3 covers 19 residues. CDR1 is LNHDA, CDR2 SQIVND, per germline (reference sequence).

The chain links TRBV6-5 to TRBJ1-5, with TRBD1 matching 8 bases. J lost 6 bases, V lost 8 bases, and 6 bases had no gene match. This CDR3 has 13 residues. Germline V lookup: CDR1 MNHEY, CDR2 SVGAGI. Here the CDR3 reads CASRTGWGQPQHF. The CDR3 bases are TGTGCCAGCCGGACAGGGTGGGGTCAGCCCCAGCATTTT.

The V gene is TRBV7-2, the J gene TRBJ2-7; 7 bases fit TRBD1. Germline V CDR1 and CDR2: SGHTA, FQGNSA. This CDR3 has 13 amino acids. The ends lost 7 bases at V and 2 bases at J; junction bases unmatched: 5. The CDR3 nucleotides read TGTGCCAGCAAACAGGGGTCCGCCTACGAGCAGTACTTC. It encodes CASKQGSAYEQYF. Complete variable domain (other parts from reference TRBV7-2 and TRBJ2-7): GAGVSQSPSNKVTEKGKDVELRCDPISGHTALYWYRQSLGQGLEFLIYFQGNSAPDKSGLPSDRFSAERTGGSVSTLTIQRTQQEDSAVYLCASKQGSAYEQYFGPGTRLTVT.

This chain joins TRBV5-6 and TRBJ1-1; no definite D call. Trimming removed 4 bases from V and 2 bases from J, with 3 bases in between. The CDR3 length is 11 residues. Germline V gene data show CDR1 as SGHDT and CDR2 as YYEEEE. CDR3: CASSTNTEAFF. CDR3 DNA sequence: TGTGCCAGCAGCACAAACACTGAAGCTTTCTTT.

This chain joins TRBV4-2 and TRBJ1-2, with 9 positions matching TRBD1. Germline CDR1 and CDR2: LGHNA and YNFKEQ. The CDR3 has 15 amino acids. V lost 1 base to trimming and J lost 7 bases; unmatched junction nucleotides: 7. In DNA, the CDR3 is TGTGCCAGCAGCCAAGTCTACAGGGGGCTTGGTGGCTACACCTTC. It yields the protein CASSQVYRGLGGYTF.

The chain recombines TRBV10-2 with TRBJ1-5; 8 bases line up with TRBD1. Germline V gene lookup returns CDR1 WSHSY and CDR2 SAAADI. The V gene end was trimmed by 7 bases and the J gene end by 4 bases; junction bases not matched to a gene: 3. The CDR3 runs 13 residues. The chain's CDR3 is CASTTGGNQPQHF. CDR3 sequence (DNA): TGCGCCAGCACCACAGGGGGAAATCAGCCCCAGCATTTT.

This rearrangement joins TRBV5-1 to TRBJ1-3; no definite D call. CDR1 is SGHRS, CDR2 YFSETQ, per germline. The CDR3 spans 16 residues. Between the trimmed V and J ends, which lost 4 bases and 2 bases, there was a span of 16 bases. In DNA form, the CDR3 reads TGCGCCAGCAGCCAACTCCCTTTCACCCCTGGAAACACCATATATTTT. Translating gives CASSQLPFTPGNTIYF.

The gene calls are TRBV7-6 and TRBJ1-3; D is perhaps TRBD1 (6 bases). This CDR3 comprises 15 residues. The germline V and J ends were trimmed by 4 bases and 4 bases, with 14 bases remaining between them. Per germline, CDR1 SGHVS and CDR2 FNYEAQ. The DNA of the CDR3 is TGTGCCAGCAGCTCTCTTCAGGGGCGCGGAAACACCATATATTTT. It is translated as CASSSLQGRGNTIYF.

The chain uses TRBV6-4 and TRBJ1-1, with D unresolved. Per germline, CDR1 MRHNA and CDR2 SNTAGT. The CDR3 covers 15 residues. The V end was cut by 3 bases, the J end by 0 bases, with 11 bases between. The CDR3 loop is CASSDSSSMNTEAFF. The CDR3 nucleotides read TGTGCCAGCAGTGATAGCAGTTCCATGAACACTGAAGCTTTCTTT.

For the CDR3, the DNA is TGTGCCAGCAGCTTAGATGGCCACACAGATACGCAGTATTTT. This gives the protein CASSLDGHTDTQYF. V usage is TRBV7-2 and J usage is TRBJ2-3; D gene unclear. Trimming removed 1 base from V and 2 bases from J, with 7 bases in between. The CDR3 totals 14 residues. Germline CDR1 is SGHTA and CDR2 is FQGNSA. The entire variable domain, with the rest obtained from reference TRBV7-2 and TRBJ2-3, is as follows: GAGVSQSPSNKVTEKGKDVELRCDPISGHTALYWYRQSLGQGLEFLIYFQGNSAPDKSGLPSDRFSAERTGGSVSTLTIQRTQQEDSAVYLCASSLDGHTDTQYFGPGTRLTVL.

This chain uses TRBV4-3 with TRBJ1-3; a possible D gene is TRBD1 (6 bases). This CDR3 comprises 16 residues. Germline V gene sequence: CDR1 LGHNA, CDR2 YSLEER. V was shortened by 2 bases and J by 2 bases, with 13 bases between the two germline ends. CDR3 amino acids: CASSQRRGLAGNTIYF. The CDR3 nucleotides are TGCGCCAGCAGCCAAAGGCGGGGGCTAGCTGGAAACACCATATATTTT.

V and J are TRBV2 and TRBJ2-5; D may be TRBD1 (8 bases). Trimming removed 7 bases at V and 7 bases at J, with 19 bases between. Germline-derived CDR1 and CDR2 are SNHLY and FYNNEI. This CDR3 has 14 amino acids. Written as DNA, the CDR3 is TGTGCCAGCACCCTACAGGGGGGGGATTGGACCCAGTACTTC. It encodes CASTLQGGDWTQYF.

This clone has only one observation. The genes are TRBV7-8 and TRBJ2-1; TRBD2 matches at 11 bases. After removal of 2 bases from V and 3 bases from J, the junction contained 3 bases not matched to a gene. This CDR3 has 16 residues. The V gene's germline CDR1 is SGHVS and CDR2 FQNEAQ. The CDR3 bases are TGTGCCAGCAGCTTAACTAGCGGGGGTAACTACAATGAGCAGTTCTTC. Translation gives CASSLTSGGNYNEQFF.

V is TRBV3-1 (or the pseudogene TRBV3-2) and J is TRBJ1-1, with D uncertain. The CDR3 has 14 residues. Germline V gene data show CDR1 as LGHDT and CDR2 as YNNKEL (reference sequence). With 1 base removed from V and 0 bases from J, the gap between germline ends came to 6 bases. The DNA for the CDR3 is TGTGCCAGCAGCCAAGGACTCATGAACACTGAAGCTTTCTTT. This codes for CASSQGLMNTEAFF.

The rearrangement links TRBV29-1 to TRBJ1-5; D unclear. Germline CDR1 reads SQVTM; CDR2 reads ANQGSEA. CDR3 length: 14 residues. V dropped 2 bases and J dropped 6 bases, with 14 bases sitting between them. The CDR3 loop reads CSVEFAGLGQPQHF. DNA for the CDR3: TGCAGCGTTGAATTTGCGGGGTTGGGTCAGCCCCAGCATTTT.

J is TRBJ2-1 and V is TRBV7-8, with 8 positions matching TRBD2. The CDR3 extends over 17 amino acids. In germline, CDR1 is SGHVS, CDR2 FQNEAQ. The trim removed 1 base at V and 6 bases at J, leaving 11 bases unmatched. This chain's CDR3 is CASSLVGGALSRNEQFF. The CDR3 nucleotides read TGTGCCAGCAGCTTAGTCGGGGGGGCCCTATCGCGCAATGAGCAGTTCTTC.

The rearrangement joins TRBV5-4 to TRBJ1-2, with D tentatively TRBD1 (6 bases). Germline V lookup: CDR1 SGHNT, CDR2 YYREEE (reference sequence). Trimming left V 4 bases short and J 7 bases short, with 14 bases between. This CDR3 region has 13 residues. CDR3 coding DNA: TGTGCCAGCAGCCGCCCAACAGGGATTGGCTACACCTTC. It encodes CASSRPTGIGYTF.

The genes are TRBV5-5 and TRBJ2-2, with TRBD2 matching 7 bases. Germline-derived CDR1 and CDR2 are SGHKS and YYEKEE (reference sequence). Losses at the gene ends were 4 bases for V and 6 bases for J; bases not matched to a gene: 6. This CDR3 contains 14 residues. CDR3 DNA sequence: TGTGCCAGCAGCCGGACCGGGGGGTCCGGGGAGCTGTTTTTT. Its translation is CASSRTGGSGELFF.

The CDR3 is CASSGDSFTGELFF. CDR3 bases: TGTGCCAGCAGCGGGGACAGCTTCACCGGGGAGCTGTTTTTT. This chain joins TRBV5-5 and TRBJ2-2; 7 bases fit TRBD1. CDR3 size: 14 residues. Trimming at V came to 4 bases and at J to 4 bases, leaving 4 bases not matched to a gene. Germline V gives CDR1 SGHKS, CDR2 YYEKEE (reference sequence).

The V and J genes are TRBV9 and TRBJ2-2; 10 bases align to TRBD1. Germline V gene lookup returns CDR1 SGDLS and CDR2 YYNGEE. The junction had 7 bases not matched to a gene; V was cut back by 4 bases and J by 4 bases. The CDR3 is 16 amino acids. The CDR3 loop is CASSPRQGASTGELFF. CDR3 bases: TGTGCCAGCAGCCCCCGACAGGGGGCTAGCACCGGGGAGCTGTTTTTT.

This chain uses TRBV7-2 with TRBJ2-3; TRBD2 aligns across 9 bases. V dropped 4 bases and J dropped 0; count of bases not matched to a gene: 5. This CDR3 is 16 amino acids long. Germline CDR1 SGHTA, CDR2 FQGNSA. The CDR3 sequence is CASSSLAGISTDTQYF. As DNA, the CDR3 is TGTGCCAGCAGCTCCCTAGCGGGGATTAGCACAGATACGCAGTATTTT. The entire variable domain, with the rest obtained from reference TRBV7-2 and TRBJ2-3, is as follows: GAGVSQSPSNKVTEKGKDVELRCDPISGHTALYWYRQSLGQGLEFLIYFQGNSAPDKSGLPSDRFSAERTGGSVSTLTIQRTQQEDSAVYLCASSSLAGISTDTQYFGPGTRLTVL.

The rearrangement uses TRBV28 and TRBJ1-4, with D possibly TRBD1 on 5 matching bases. CDR3 length: 17 amino acids. CDR1 and CDR2 (germline): MDHEN, SYDVKM. The V end lost 7 bases, the J end lost 0 bases, and 18 bases lay between the germline ends. This CDR3 reads CASTDTRGAATNEKLFF. CDR3 bases: TGTGCCAGCACCGATACCCGTGGGGCGGCAACTAATGAAAAACTGTTTTTT.

The chain is built from TRBV6-5 and TRBJ1-4, with 8 nucleotides matching TRBD1. V shed 0 bases, J shed 8 bases, and the junction held 8 bases outside the gene matches. The CDR3 has 16 amino acids. Germline values: CDR1 MNHEY, CDR2 SVGAGI. CDR3 DNA: TGTGCCAGCAGTTACTCGAGGCAGGGGGCGAAGGAAAAACTGTTTTTT. Translating it yields CASSYSRQGAKEKLFF.

The chain uses TRBV29-1 and TRBJ1-2, with D possibly TRBD1 on 6 matching bases. The germline V and J ends were trimmed by 4 bases and 7 bases, with 25 bases remaining between them. This CDR3 spans 16 amino acids. Looked up from germline, CDR1 is SQVTM and CDR2 is ANQGSEA. CDR3 loop: CSVVLRGVLVSGGYTF. The CDR3 coding sequence is TGCAGCGTTGTCCTCAGGGGCGTTTTGGTTTCGGGTGGCTACACCTTC.

The chain uses TRBV6-5 and TRBJ1-6; 7 bases map to TRBD1. The J segment lost 7 bases and the V segment lost 6 bases, leaving 9 bases of the junction unmatched. Germline lookup yields CDR1 MNHEY and CDR2 SVGAGI. CDR3 size: 15 residues. The CDR3 loop reads CASRMGQSGNSPLHF. The CDR3 bases are TGTGCCAGCAGGATGGGACAGAGTGGGAATTCACCCCTCCACTTT.